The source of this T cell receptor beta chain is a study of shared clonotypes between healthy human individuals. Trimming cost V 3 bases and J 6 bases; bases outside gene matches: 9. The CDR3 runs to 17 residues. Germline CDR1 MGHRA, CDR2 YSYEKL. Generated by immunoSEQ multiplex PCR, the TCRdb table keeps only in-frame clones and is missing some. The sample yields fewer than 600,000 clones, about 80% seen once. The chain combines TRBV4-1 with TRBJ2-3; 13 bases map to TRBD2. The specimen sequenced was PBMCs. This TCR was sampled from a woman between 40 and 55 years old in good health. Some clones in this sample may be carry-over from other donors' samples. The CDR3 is CASSQRTSGSGGDTQYF. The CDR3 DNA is TGCGCCAGCAGCCAGAGGACTAGCGGGAGCGGGGGGGATACGCAGTATTTT.